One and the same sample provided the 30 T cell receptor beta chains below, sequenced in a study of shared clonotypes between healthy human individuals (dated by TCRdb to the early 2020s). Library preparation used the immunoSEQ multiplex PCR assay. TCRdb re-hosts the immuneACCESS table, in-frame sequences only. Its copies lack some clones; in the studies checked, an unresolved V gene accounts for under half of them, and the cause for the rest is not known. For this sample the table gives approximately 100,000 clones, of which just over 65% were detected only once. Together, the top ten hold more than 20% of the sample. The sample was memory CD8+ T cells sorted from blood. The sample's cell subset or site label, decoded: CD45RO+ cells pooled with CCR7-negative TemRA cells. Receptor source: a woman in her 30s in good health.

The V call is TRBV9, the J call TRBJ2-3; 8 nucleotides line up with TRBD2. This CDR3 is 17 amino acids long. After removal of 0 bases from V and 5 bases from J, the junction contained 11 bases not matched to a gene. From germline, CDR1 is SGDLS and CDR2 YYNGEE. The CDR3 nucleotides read TGTGCCAGCAGCGTAGCCCCCGGGGGGGAGAGAGGAGATACGCAGTATTTT. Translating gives CASSVAPGGERGDTQYF.

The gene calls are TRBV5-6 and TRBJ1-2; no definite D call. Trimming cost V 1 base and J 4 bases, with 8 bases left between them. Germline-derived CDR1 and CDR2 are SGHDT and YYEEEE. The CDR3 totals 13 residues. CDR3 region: CASSLLEAYGYTF. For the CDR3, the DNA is TGTGCCAGCAGCTTGTTGGAGGCCTATGGCTACACCTTC.

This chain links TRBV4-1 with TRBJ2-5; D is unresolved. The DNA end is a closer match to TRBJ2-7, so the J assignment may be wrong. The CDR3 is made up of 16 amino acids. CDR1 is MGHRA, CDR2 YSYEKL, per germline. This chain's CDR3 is CASSQTGQRLLLEQYF. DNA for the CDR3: TGCGCCAGCAGCCAAACTGGGCAGCGCTTATTACTCGAGCAGTACTTC.

CDR3 in amino acids: CASSRGRVYGYTF. The CDR3 DNA reads as TGTGCCAGCAGCCGGGGGCGCGTCTATGGCTACACCTTC. This rearrangement joins TRBV28 to TRBJ1-2; possible D gene TRBD1, 6 bases. This CDR3 is 13 amino acids long. CDR1 is MDHEN and CDR2 is SYDVKM in the germline V gene. Between the trimmed V and J ends, which lost 6 bases and 4 bases, there was a span of 12 bases.

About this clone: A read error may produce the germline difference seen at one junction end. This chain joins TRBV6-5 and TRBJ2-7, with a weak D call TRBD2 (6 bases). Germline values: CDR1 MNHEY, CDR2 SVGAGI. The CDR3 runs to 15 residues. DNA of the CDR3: TGTGCCAGCAGTTACTCGTCGGTAGCGGCCTATGAGCAGTACTTC. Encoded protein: CASSYSSVAAYEQYF.

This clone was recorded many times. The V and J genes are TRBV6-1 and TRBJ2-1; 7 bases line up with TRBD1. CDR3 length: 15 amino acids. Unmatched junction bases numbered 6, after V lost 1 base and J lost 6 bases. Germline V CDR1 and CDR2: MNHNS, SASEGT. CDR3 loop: CASSEGVGQANEQFF. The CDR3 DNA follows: TGTGCCAGCAGTGAAGGGGTAGGACAGGCCAATGAGCAGTTCTTC.

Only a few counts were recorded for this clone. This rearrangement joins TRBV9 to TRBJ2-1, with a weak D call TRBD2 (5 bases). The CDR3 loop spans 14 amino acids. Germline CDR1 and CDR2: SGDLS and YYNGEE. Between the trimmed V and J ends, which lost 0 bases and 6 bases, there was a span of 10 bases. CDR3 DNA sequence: TGTGCCAGCAGCGTAGCGGGAACGGTCAATGAGCAGTTCTTC. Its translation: CASSVAGTVNEQFF.

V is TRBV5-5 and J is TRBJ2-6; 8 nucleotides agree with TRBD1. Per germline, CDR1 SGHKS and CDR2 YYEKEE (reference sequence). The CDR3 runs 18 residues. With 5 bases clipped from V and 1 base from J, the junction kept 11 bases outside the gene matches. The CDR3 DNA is TGTGCCAGCAGGGGGAGGACAGGGAGCGTGTCTGGGGCCAACGTCCTGACTTTC. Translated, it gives CASRGRTGSVSGANVLTF.

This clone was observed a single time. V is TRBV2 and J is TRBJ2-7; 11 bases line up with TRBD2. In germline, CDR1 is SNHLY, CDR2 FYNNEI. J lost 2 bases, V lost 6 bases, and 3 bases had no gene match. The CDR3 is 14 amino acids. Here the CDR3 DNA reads TGTGCCAGCAGGGGACTAGCGGCCCCCTACGAGCAGTACTTC. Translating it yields CASRGLAAPYEQYF.

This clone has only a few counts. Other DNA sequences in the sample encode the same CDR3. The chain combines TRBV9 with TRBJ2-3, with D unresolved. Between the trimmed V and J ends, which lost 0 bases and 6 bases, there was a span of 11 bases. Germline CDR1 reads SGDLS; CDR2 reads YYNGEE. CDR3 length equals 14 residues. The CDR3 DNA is TGTGCCAGCAGCGTAGGTGGAGCGTCGGATACGCAGTATTTT. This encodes CASSVGGASDTQYF.

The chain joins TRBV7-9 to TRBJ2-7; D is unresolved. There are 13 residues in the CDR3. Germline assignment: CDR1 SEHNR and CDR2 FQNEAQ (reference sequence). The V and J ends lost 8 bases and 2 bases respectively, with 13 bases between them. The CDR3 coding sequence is TGTGCCAGCGGGTCAGGAAGTCCCTACGAGCAGTACTTC. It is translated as CASGSGSPYEQYF.

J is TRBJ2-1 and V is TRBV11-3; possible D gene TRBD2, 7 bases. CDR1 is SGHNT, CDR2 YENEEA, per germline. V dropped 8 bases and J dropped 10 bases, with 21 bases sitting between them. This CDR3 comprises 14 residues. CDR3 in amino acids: CASGGAGDSGEQFF. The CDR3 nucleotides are TGTGCCAGCGGGGGGGCAGGGGACTCTGGCGAGCAGTTCTTC.

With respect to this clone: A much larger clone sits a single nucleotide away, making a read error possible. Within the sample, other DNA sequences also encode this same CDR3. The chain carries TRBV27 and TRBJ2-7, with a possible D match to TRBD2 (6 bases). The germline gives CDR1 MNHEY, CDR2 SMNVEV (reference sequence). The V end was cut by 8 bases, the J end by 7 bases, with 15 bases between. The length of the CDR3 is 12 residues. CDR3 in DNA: TGTGCCAGCTCGGGGGTGAGCAGTGAGCAGTACTTC. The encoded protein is CASSGVSSEQYF.

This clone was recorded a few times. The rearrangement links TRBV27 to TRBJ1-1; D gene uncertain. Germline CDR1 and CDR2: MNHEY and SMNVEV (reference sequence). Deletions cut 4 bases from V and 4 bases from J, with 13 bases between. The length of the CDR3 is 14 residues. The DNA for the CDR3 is TGTGCCAGCAGTTATAAGGGAAGTGGCACTGAAGCTTTCTTT. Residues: CASSYKGSGTEAFF.

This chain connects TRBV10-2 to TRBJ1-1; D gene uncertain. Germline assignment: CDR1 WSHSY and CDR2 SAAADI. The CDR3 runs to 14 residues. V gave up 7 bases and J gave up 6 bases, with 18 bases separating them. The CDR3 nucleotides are TGCGCCAGCATCGCGCCGGGGTTCAATGCTGAAGCTTTCTTT. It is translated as CASIAPGFNAEAFF.

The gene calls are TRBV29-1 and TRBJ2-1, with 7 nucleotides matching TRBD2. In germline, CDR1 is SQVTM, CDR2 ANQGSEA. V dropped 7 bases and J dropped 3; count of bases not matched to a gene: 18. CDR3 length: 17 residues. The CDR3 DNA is TGCAGCGCCGGGACTGCCCCTGGCGGGAGTTTCTACAATGAGCAGTTCTTC. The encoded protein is CSAGTAPGGSFYNEQFF.

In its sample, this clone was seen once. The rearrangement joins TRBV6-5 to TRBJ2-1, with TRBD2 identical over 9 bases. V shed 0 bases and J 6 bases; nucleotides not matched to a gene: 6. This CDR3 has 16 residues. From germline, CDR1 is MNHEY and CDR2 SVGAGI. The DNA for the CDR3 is TGTGCCAGCAGTTACTCGAGGGCTAGCGGGACCAATGAGCAGTTCTTC. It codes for CASSYSRASGTNEQFF.

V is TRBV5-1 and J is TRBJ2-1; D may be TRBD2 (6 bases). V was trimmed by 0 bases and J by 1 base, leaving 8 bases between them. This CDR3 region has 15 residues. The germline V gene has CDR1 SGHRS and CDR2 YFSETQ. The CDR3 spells CASSLEGGSYNEQFF. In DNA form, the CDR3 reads TGCGCCAGCAGCTTGGAGGGAGGATCCTACAATGAGCAGTTCTTC.

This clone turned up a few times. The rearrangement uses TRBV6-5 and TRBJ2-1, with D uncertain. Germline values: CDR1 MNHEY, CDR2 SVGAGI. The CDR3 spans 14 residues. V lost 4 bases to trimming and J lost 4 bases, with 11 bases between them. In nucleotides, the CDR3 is TGTGCCAGCAGTTCCCTCGGCGCATACAATGAGCAGTTCTTC. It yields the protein CASSSLGAYNEQFF.

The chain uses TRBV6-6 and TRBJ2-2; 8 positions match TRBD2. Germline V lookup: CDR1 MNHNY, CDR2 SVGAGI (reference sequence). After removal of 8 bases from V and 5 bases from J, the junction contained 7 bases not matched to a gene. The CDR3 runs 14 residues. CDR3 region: CASASGRDTGELFF. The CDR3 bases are TGTGCCAGCGCGAGCGGGAGAGATACCGGGGAGCTGTTTTTT.

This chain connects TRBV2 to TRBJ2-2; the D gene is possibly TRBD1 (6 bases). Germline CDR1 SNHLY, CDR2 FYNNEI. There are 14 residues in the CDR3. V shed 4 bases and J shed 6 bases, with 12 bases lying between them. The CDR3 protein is CASSASGAAGELFF. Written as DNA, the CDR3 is TGTGCCAGCAGTGCCTCAGGGGCGGCCGGGGAGCTGTTTTTT.

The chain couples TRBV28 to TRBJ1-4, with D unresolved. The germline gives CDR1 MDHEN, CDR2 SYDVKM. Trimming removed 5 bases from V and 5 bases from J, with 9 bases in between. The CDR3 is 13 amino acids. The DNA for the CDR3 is TGTGCCAGCAGTCCGGGCCCAAATGAAAAACTGTTTTTT. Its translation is CASSPGPNEKLFF.

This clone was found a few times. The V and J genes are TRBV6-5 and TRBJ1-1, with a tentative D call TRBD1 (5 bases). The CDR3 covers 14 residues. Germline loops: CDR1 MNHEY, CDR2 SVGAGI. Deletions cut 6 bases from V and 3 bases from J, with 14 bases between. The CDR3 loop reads CASRGTGLYTEAFF. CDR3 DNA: TGTGCCAGCAGGGGAACGGGACTGTACACTGAAGCTTTCTTT.

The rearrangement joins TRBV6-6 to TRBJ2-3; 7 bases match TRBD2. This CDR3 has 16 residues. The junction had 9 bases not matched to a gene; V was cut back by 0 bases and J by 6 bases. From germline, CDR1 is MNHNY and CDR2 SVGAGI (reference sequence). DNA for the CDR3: TGTGCCAGCAGTTACTCGAGCGGGACGTCCTTTGATACGCAGTATTTT. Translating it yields CASSYSSGTSFDTQYF.

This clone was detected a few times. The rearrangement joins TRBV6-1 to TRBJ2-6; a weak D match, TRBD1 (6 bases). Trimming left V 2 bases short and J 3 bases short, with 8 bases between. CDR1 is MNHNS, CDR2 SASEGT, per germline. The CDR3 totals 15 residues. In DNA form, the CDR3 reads TGTGCCAGCAGTGAATTACAGGGTGGGGCCAACGTCCTGACTTTC. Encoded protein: CASSELQGGANVLTF.

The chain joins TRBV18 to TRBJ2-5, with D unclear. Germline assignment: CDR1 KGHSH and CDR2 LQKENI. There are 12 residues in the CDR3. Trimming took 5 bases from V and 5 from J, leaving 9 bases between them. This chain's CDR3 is CASSSKRETQYF. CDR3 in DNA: TGTGCCAGCTCATCCAAACGGGAGACCCAGTACTTC. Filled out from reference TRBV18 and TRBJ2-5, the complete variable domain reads NAGVMQNPRHLVRRRGQEARLRCSPMKGHSHVYWYRQLPEEGLKFMVYLQKENIIDESGMPKERFSAEFPKEGPSILRIQQVVRGDSAAYFCASSSKRETQYFGPGTRLLVL.

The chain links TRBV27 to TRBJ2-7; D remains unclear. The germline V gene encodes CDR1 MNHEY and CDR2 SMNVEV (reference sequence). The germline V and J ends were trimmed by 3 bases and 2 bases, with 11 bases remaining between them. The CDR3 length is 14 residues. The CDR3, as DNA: TGTGCCAGCAGTTTTGGTGCCAGAGCCTACGAGCAGTACTTC. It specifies CASSFGARAYEQYF.

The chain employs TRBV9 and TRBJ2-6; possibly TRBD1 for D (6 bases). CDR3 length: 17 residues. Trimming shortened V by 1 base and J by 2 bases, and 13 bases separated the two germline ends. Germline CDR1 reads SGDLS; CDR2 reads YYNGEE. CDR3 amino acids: CASSVPLQGPGANVLTF. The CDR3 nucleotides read TGTGCCAGCAGCGTACCCCTACAGGGACCTGGGGCCAACGTCCTGACTTTC.

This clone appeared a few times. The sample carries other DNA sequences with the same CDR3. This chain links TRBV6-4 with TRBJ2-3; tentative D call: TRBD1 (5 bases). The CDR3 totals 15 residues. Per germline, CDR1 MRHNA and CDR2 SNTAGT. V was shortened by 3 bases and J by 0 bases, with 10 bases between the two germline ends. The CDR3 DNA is TGTGCCAGCAGTGAAGGGCAGGGCAGCACAGATACGCAGTATTTT. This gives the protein CASSEGQGSTDTQYF.

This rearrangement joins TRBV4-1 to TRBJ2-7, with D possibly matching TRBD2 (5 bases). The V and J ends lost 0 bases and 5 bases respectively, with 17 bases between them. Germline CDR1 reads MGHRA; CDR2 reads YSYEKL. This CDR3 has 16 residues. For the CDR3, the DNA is TGCGCCAGCAGCCAAGAGATCCCGGGCCACGGGAACGAGCAGTACTTC. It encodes CASSQEIPGHGNEQYF.